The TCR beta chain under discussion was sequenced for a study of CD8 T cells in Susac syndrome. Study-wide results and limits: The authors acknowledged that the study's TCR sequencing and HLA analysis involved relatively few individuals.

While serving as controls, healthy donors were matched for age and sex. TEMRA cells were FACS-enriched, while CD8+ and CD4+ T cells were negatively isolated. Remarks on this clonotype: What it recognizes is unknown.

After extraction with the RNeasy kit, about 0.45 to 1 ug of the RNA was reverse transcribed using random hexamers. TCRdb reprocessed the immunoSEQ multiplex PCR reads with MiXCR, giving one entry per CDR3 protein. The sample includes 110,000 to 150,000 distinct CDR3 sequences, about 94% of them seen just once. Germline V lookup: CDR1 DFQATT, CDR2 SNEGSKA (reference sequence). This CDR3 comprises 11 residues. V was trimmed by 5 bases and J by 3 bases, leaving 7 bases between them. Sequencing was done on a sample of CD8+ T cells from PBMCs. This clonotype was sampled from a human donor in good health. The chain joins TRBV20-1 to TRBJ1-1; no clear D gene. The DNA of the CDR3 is TGCAGTGCTCGCCCTTACACTGAAGCTTTCTTT. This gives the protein CSARPYTEAFF.